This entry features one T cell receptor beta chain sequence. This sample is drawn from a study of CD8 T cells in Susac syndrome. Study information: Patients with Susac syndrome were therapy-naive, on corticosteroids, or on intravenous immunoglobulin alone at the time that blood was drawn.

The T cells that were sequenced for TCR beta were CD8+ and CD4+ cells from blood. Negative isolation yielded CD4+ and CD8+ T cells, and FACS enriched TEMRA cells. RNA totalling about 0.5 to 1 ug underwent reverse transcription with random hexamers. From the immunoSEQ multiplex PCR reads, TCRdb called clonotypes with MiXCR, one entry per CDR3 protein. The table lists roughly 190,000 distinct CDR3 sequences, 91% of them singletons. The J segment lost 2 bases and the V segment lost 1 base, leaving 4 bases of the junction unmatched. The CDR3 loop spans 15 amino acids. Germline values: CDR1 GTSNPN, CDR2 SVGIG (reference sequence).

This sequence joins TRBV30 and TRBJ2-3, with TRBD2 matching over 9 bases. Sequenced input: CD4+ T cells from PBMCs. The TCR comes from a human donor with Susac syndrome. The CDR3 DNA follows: TGTGCCTGGAGTGCTACTAGCGGGTACACAGATACGCAGTATTTT. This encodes CAWSATSGYTDTQYF.